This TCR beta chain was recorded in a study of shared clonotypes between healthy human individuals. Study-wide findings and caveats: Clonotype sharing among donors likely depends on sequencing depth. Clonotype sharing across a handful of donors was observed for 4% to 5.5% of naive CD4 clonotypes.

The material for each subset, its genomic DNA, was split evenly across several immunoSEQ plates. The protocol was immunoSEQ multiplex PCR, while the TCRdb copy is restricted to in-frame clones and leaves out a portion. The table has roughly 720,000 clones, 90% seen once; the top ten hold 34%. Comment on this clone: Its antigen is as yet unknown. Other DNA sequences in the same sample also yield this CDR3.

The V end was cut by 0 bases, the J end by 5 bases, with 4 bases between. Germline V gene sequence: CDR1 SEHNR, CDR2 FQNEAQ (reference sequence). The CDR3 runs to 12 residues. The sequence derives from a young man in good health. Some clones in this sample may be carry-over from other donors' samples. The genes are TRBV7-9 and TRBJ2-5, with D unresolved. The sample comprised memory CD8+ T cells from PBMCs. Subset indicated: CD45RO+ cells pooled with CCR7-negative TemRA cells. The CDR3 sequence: CASSLARETQYF. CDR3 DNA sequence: TGTGCCAGCAGCTTAGCGCGGGAGACCCAGTACTTC.